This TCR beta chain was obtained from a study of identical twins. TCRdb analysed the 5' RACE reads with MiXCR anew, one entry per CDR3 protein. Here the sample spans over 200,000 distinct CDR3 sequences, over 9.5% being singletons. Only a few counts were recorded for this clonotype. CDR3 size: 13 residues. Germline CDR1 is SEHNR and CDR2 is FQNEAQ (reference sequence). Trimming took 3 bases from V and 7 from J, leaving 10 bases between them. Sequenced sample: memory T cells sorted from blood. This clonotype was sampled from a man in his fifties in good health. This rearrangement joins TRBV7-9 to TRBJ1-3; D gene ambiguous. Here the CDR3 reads CASSFTERNTIYF. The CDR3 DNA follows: TGTGCCAGCAGCTTTACAGAGCGGAACACCATATATTTT.